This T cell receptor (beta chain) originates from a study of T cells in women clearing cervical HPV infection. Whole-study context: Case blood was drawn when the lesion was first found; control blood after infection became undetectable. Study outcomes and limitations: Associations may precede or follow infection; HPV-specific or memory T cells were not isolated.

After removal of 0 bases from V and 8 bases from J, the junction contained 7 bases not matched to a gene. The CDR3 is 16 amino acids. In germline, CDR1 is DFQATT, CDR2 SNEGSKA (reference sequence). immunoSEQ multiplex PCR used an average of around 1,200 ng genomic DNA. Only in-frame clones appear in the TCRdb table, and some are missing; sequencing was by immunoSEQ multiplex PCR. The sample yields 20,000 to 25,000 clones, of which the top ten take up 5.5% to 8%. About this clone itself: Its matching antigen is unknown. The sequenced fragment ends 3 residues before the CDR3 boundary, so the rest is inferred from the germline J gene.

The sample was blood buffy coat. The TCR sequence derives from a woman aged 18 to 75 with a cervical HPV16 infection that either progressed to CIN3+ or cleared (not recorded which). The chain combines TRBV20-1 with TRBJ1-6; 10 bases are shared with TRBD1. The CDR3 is CSARDLGQGDDSPLHF. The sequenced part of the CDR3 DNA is TGCAGTGCTAGAGACCTCGGACAGGGGGATGATTCACCC.